The present T cell receptor (beta chain) was sequenced within a study of cytomegalovirus exposure and HLA in healthy donors. Overall study findings and caveats: In vitro work confirmed that a few CMV-associated chains recognize CMV antigens.

Repertoires were generated with immunoSEQ multiplex PCR, while TCRdb's copy carries only in-frame clones and drops some. The sample holds about 98,000 clones, about 90% seen once. In regard to this clone: The antigen is unknown.

This TCR derives from a young man in good health and CMV-seropositive. Sequencing was performed on PBMCs.

In nucleotides, the CDR3 is TGTGCCAGCTCACTAGCGAACACTGAAGCTTTCTTT. Translated, it gives CASSLANTEAFF. This chain uses TRBV18 with TRBJ1-1; D unresolved. This CDR3 is 12 amino acids long. Germline assignment: CDR1 KGHSH and CDR2 LQKENI. The V end was cut by 4 bases, the J end by 1 base, with 4 bases between.